This T cell receptor beta chain was profiled in a study of neurological immune-mediated disorders. The CDR3 is 15 amino acids. Germline trimming cut 3 bases from V and 8 bases from J; bases unmatched to any gene: 4. Germline V gene data show CDR1 as DFQATT and CDR2 as SNEGSKA (reference sequence). Time point in this sample: longitudinal time-point 3. Over 190 million TCR-beta sequences (from 15-18 subjects) were yielded by each sequencing run. A single record per CDR3 protein comes from TCRdb applying MiXCR to the 5' RACE reads. The repertoire includes 45,000 to 60,000 distinct CDR3 sequences, 9.5% to 15% of them detected once, and around 10% sits in the top ten. This clonotype showed up many times.

The chain recombines TRBV20-1 with TRBJ2-2, with TRBD2 matching over 15 bases. The sequenced material came from PBMCs. The TCR was taken from a male donor with HTLV-1-associated myelopathy (HAM/TSP). The chain's CDR3 is CSARGLAGGRGELFF. The CDR3 nucleotides read TGCAGTGCTAGGGGACTAGCGGGGGGTCGTGGGGAGCTGTTTTTT.